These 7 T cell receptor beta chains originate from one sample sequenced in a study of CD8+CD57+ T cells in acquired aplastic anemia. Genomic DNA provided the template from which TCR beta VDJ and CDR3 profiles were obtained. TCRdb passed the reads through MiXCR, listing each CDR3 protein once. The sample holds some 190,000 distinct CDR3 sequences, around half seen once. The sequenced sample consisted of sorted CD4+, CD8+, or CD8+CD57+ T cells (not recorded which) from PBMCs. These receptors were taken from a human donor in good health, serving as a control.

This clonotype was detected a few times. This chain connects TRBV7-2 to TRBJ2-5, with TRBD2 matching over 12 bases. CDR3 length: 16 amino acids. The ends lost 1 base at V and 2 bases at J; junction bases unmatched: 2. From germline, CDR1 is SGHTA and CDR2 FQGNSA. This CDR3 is CASSLGGLAGQETQYF. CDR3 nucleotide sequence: TGTGCCAGCAGCTTAGGAGGACTAGCGGGGCAAGAGACCCAGTACTTC.

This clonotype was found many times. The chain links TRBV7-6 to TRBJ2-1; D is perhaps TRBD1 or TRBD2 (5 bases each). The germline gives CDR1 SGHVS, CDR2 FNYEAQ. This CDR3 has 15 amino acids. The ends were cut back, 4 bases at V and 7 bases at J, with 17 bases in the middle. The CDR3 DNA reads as TGTGCCAGCAGCTCCAAGACCGGGGCCACGAATGAGCAGTTCTTC. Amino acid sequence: CASSSKTGATNEQFF. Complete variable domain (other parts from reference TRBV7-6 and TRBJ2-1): GAGVSQSPRYKVTKRGQDVALRCDPISGHVSLYWYRQALGQGPEFLTYFNYEAQQDKSGLPNDRFSAERPEGSISTLTIQRTEQRDSAMYRCASSSKTGATNEQFFGPGTRLTVL.

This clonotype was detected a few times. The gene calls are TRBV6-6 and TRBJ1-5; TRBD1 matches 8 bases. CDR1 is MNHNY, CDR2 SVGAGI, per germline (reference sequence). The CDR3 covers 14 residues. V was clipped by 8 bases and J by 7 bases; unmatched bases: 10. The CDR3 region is CASGGAGGGQPQHF. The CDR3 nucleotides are TGTGCCAGCGGTGGGGCAGGGGGCGGCCAGCCCCAGCATTTT.

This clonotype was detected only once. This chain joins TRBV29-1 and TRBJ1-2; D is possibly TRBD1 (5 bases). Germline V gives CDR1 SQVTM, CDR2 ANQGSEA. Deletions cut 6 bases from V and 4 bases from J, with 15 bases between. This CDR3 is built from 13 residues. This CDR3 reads CSVQSGETYGYTF. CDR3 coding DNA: TGCAGCGTACAATCGGGGGAAACCTATGGCTACACCTTC.

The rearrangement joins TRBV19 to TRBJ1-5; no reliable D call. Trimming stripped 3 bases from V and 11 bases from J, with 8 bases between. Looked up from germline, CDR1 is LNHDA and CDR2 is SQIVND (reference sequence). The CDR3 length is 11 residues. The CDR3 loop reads CASSIESAQHF. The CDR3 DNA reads TGTGCCAGTAGTATCGAGTCGGCCCAGCATTTT.

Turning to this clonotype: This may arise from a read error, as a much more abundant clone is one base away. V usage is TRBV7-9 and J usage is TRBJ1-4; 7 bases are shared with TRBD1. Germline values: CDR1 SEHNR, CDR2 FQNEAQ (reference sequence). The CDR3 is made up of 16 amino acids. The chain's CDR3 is CASRDRDLGTNEKLSF. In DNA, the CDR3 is TGTGCCAGCAGAGACAGGGATTTAGGAACTAATGAAAAACTGTCTTTT.

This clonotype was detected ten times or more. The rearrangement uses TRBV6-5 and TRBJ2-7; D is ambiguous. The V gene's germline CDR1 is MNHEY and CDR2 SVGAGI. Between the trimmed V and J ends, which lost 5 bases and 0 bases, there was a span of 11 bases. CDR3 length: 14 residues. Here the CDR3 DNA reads TGTGCCAGCAGTACCACCGGAAGCTCCTACGAGCAGTACTTC. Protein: CASSTTGSSYEQYF.